Following are 11 T cell receptor beta chains from one sample sequenced in a study of graft-versus-host responses after intestinal transplantation. Profiling relied on immunoSEQ multiplex PCR, and the TCRdb table lists in-frame clones only, not all of them. The sample shows approximately 12,000 clones, over 70% of them seen only once. Intraepithelial and lamina propria lymphocytes were freed from processed graft tissue. This material consisted of ileum tissue, taken about 140 days after intestinal transplantation. The receptors come from a human patient who received an intestinal transplant, so some T cells may come from the graft donor.

This chain's CDR3 is CASKGLAGSTYNEQFF. The CDR3 region has the DNA TGTGCCAGTAAGGGACTAGCGGGGAGTACTTACAATGAGCAGTTCTTC. The chain links TRBV19 to TRBJ2-1; the match to TRBD2 covers 13 bases. The CDR3 totals 16 residues. Germline V gene sequence: CDR1 LNHDA, CDR2 SQIVND (reference sequence). The J segment lost 4 bases and the V segment lost 7 bases, leaving 7 bases of the junction unmatched.

The rearrangement links TRBV2 to TRBJ2-7; perhaps TRBD1 as D (5 bases). This CDR3 is 13 amino acids long. The V and J ends lost 9 bases and 5 bases respectively, with 17 bases between them. From germline, CDR1 is SNHLY and CDR2 FYNNEI. The CDR3 DNA sequence: TGTGCCAGTCGCTTCCCAGGGATGGACGAGCAGTACTTC. Its translation: CASRFPGMDEQYF.

The chain couples TRBV7-9 to TRBJ2-3, with TRBD1 matching 11 bases. The J segment lost 5 bases and the V segment lost 6 bases, leaving 4 bases of the junction unmatched. Germline CDR1 reads SEHNR; CDR2 reads FQNEAQ (reference sequence). This CDR3 is 14 amino acids long. CDR3 in amino acids: CASSRTGGRDTQYF. DNA for the CDR3: TGTGCCAGCAGTCGGACAGGGGGCAGAGATACGCAGTATTTT.

The chain employs TRBV20-1 and TRBJ2-7; D perhaps matches TRBD2 (5 bases). Germline V lookup: CDR1 DFQATT, CDR2 SNEGSKA (reference sequence). CDR3 length: 10 amino acids. V was clipped by 4 bases and J by 7 bases, with 8 bases between them. The CDR3 spells CSATRGEQYF. CDR3 DNA sequence: TGCAGTGCTACCCGGGGTGAGCAGTACTTC.

In its sample, this clone was seen once. The chain links TRBV6-5 to TRBJ2-7; 10 bases are shared with TRBD2. The germline gives CDR1 MNHEY, CDR2 SVGAGI. Unmatched junction bases numbered 6, after V lost 6 bases and J lost 1 base. CDR3 length: 15 amino acids. CDR3 coding DNA: TGTGCCAGCAGCAGCGCTAGCGGGGGTTCCTACGAGCAGTACTTC. Translating gives CASSSASGGSYEQYF.

The sample holds one count of this clone. This rearrangement joins TRBV28 to TRBJ2-3, with 13 positions matching TRBD2. Trimming removed 10 bases from V and 4 bases from J; junction bases left unmatched: 14. This CDR3 has 17 residues. Germline CDR1 and CDR2: MDHEN and SYDVKM. DNA for the CDR3: TGTGCCACCACCAACGAACTAGCGGGAGGGCCTCCAGATACGCAGTATTTT. Amino acids: CATTNELAGGPPDTQYF.

The V call is TRBV2, the J call TRBJ1-2, with 9 bases identical to TRBD1. Trimming at V came to 4 bases and at J to 5 bases, leaving 5 bases not matched to a gene. The germline gives CDR1 SNHLY, CDR2 FYNNEI. The CDR3 has 14 amino acids. CDR3 protein: CASSVKGQGYGYTF. The CDR3 region has the DNA TGTGCCAGCAGTGTAAAGGGACAGGGATATGGCTACACCTTC.

The table lists this clone with a count of one. The chain uses TRBV6-6 and TRBJ2-1; 10 bases are shared with TRBD2. V lost 7 bases to trimming and J lost 8 bases; unmatched junction nucleotides: 8. The CDR3 loop spans 14 amino acids. Germline-derived CDR1 and CDR2 are MNHNY and SVGAGI (reference sequence). The CDR3: CASTRAGGMDEQFF. CDR3 sequence (DNA): TGTGCCAGCACCCGAGCGGGGGGGATGGATGAGCAGTTCTTC.

The V and J genes are TRBV5-6 and TRBJ2-5, with D hard to call. V was shortened by 1 base and J by 5 bases, with 3 bases between the two germline ends. CDR1 SGHDT and CDR2 YYEEEE come from the germline V gene. This CDR3 contains 11 residues. The CDR3 reads CASSLRETQYF. The CDR3 DNA sequence: TGTGCCAGCAGCTTGCGGGAGACCCAGTACTTC.

V usage is TRBV6-5 and J usage is TRBJ1-1; D is undetermined. CDR3 length: 13 residues. Germline lookup yields CDR1 MNHEY and CDR2 SVGAGI. Trimming pared 5 bases from V and 4 bases from J, leaving 11 bases between. This CDR3 reads CASSRLGSTEAFF. The CDR3 coding sequence is TGTGCCAGCAGTAGACTAGGTAGCACTGAAGCTTTCTTT.

This chain links TRBV28 with TRBJ2-7, with D perhaps matching TRBD1 (5 bases). The CDR3 length is 12 residues. V lost 7 bases and J 9 bases, leaving 16 bases between the germline ends. Germline V gene lookup returns CDR1 MDHEN and CDR2 SYDVKM. The CDR3 DNA is TGTGCCAGCACGCAGGGTTACGATCGGCAGTACTTC. It yields the protein CASTQGYDRQYF. Supplemented by reference TRBV28 and TRBJ2-7, the full variable domain reads DVKVTQSSRYLVKRTGEKVFLECVQDMDHENMFWYRQDPGLGLRLIYFSYDVKMKEKGDIPEGYSVSREKKERFSLILESASTNQTSMYLCASTQGYDRQYFGPGTRLTVT.